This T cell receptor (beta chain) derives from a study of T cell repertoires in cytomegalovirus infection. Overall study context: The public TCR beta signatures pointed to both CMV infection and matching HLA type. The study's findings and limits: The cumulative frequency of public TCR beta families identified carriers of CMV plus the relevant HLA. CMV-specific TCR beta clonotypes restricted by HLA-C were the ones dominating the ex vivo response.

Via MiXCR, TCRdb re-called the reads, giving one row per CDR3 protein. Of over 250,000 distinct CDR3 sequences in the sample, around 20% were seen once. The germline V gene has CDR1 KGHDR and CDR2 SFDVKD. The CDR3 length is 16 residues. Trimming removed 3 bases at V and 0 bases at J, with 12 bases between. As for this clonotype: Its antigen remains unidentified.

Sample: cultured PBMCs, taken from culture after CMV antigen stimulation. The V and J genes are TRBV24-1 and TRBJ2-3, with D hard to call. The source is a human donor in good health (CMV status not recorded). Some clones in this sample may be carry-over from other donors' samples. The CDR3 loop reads CATSDKLGPSTDTQYF. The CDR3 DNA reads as TGTGCCACCAGTGATAAGTTGGGTCCTAGCACAGATACGCAGTATTTT.